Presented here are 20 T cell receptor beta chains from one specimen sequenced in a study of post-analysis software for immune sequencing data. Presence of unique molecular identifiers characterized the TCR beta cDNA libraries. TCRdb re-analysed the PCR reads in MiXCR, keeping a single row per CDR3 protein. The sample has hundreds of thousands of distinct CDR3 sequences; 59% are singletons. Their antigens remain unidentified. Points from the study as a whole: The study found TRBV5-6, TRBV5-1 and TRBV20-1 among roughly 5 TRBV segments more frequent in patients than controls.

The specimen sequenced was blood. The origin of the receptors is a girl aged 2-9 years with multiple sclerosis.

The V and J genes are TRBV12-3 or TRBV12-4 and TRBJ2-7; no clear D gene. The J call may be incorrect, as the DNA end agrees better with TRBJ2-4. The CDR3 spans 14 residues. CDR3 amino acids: CASSLAPSSIIQYF. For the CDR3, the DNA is TGTGCCAGCAGTTTAGCTCCGAGTAGTATCATTCAGTACTTC.

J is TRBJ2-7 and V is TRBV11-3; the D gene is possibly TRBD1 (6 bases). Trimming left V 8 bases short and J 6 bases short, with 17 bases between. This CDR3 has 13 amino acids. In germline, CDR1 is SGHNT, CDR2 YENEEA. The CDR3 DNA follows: TGTGCCAGCGGCCGAGGGGGAGAGGGCGAGCAGTACTTC. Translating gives CASGRGGEGEQYF.

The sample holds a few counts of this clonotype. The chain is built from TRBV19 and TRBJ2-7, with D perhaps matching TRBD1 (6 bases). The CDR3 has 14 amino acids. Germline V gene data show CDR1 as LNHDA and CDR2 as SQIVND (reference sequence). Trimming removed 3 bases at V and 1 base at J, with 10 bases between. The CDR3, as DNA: TGTGCCAGTAGTATCGCCAGGGGATCCTACGAGCAGTACTTC. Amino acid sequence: CASSIARGSYEQYF.

CDR3 sequence (DNA): TGTGCCAGCAGTTTGGGGGAGGCTGGCTACACCTTC. It specifies CASSLGEAGYTF. The chain joins TRBV12-3 or TRBV12-4 to TRBJ1-2; a possible D gene is TRBD1 (5 bases). V shed 3 bases and J shed 7 bases, with 9 bases lying between them. The CDR3 loop spans 12 amino acids.

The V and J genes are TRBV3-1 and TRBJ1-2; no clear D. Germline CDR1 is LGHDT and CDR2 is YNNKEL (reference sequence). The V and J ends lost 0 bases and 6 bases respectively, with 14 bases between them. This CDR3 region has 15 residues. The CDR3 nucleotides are TGTGCCAGCAGCCAAGAAGGATTGGGTATCCATGGCTACACCTTC. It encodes CASSQEGLGIHGYTF.

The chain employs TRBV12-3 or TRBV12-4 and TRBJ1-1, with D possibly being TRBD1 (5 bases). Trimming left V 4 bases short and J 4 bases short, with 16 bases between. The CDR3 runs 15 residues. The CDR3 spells CASSYPQGAATEAFF. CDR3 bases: TGTGCCAGCAGTTATCCGCAGGGTGCGGCCACTGAAGCTTTCTTT.

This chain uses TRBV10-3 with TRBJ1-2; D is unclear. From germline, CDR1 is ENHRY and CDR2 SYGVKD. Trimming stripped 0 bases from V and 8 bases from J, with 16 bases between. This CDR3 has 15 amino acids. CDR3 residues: CAISESSEASMGYTF. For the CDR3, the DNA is TGTGCCATCAGTGAGTCGAGCGAAGCCTCTATGGGCTACACCTTC.

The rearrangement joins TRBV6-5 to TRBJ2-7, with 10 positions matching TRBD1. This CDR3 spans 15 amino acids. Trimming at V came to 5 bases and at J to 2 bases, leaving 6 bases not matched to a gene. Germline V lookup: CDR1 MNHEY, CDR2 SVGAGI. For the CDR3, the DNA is TGTGCCAGCAGTCCCGGGACAGGGGTCCCCTACGAGCAGTACTTC. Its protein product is CASSPGTGVPYEQYF.

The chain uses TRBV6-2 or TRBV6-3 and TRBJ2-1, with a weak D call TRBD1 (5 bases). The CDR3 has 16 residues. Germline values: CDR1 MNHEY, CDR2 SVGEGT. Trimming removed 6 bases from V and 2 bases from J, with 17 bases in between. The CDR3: CASSPGYVLTYNEQFF. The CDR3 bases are TGTGCCAGCAGCCCAGGGTACGTTCTCACCTACAATGAGCAGTTCTTC.

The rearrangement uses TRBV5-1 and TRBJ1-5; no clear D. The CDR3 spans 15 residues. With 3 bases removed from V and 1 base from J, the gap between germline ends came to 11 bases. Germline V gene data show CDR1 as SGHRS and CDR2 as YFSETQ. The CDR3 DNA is TGCGCCAGCAGCTCCGTAGGGAACAGCAATCAGCCCCAGCATTTT. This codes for CASSSVGNSNQPQHF.

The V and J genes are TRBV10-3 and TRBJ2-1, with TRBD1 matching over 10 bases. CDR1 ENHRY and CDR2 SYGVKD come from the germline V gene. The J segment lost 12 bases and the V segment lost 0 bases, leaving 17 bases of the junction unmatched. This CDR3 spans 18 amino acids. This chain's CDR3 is CAISESLGRGQGSDGQFF. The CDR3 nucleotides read TGTGCCATCAGTGAGTCCCTCGGCAGGGGACAGGGGTCGGATGGGCAGTTCTTC.

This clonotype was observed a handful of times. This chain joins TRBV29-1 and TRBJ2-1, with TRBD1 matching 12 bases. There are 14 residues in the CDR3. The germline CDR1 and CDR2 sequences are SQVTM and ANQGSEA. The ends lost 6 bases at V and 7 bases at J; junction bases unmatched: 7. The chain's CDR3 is CSVAGTGGFNEQFF. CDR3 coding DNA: TGCAGCGTGGCCGGGACAGGGGGCTTTAATGAGCAGTTCTTC.

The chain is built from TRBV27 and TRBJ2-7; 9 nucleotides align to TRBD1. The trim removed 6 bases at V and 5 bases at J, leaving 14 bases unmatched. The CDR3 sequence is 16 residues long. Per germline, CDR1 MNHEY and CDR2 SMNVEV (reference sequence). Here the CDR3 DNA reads TGTGCCAGCAGCCTGAATCCCGGACAGGGGAACGACGAGCAGTACTTC. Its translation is CASSLNPGQGNDEQYF.

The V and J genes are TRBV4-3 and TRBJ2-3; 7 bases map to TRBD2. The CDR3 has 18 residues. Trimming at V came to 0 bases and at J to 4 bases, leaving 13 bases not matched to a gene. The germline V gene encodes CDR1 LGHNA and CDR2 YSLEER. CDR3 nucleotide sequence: TGCGCCAGCAGCCAAGAATATCTGACTAGCACGGGCGCAGATACGCAGTATTTT. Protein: CASSQEYLTSTGADTQYF.

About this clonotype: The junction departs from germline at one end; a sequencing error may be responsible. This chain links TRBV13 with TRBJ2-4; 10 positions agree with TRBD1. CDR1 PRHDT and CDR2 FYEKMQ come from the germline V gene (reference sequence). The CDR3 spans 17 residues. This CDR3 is CAGSFDNRDRGKNIQYF. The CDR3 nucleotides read TGTGCCGGCAGCTTCGACAATCGGGACAGGGGTAAAAACATTCAGTACTTC. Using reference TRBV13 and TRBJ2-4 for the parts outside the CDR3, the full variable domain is AAGVIQSPRHLIKEKRETATLKCYPIPRHDTVYWYQQGPGQDPQFLISFYEKMQSDKGSIPDRFSAQQFSDYHSELNMSSLELGDSALYFCAGSFDNRDRGKNIQYFGAGTRLSVL.

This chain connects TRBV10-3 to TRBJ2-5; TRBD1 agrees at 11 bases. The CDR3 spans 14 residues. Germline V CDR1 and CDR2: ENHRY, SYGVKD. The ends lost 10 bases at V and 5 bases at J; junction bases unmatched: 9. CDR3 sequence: CATRKGQGDETQYF. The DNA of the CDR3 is TGTGCCACCAGGAAGGGACAGGGGGACGAGACCCAGTACTTC.

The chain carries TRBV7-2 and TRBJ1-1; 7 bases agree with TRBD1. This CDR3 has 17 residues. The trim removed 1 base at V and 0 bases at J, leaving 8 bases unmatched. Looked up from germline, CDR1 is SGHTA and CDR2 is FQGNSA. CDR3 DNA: TGTGCCAGCAGCTTAGTGAGGACAGGATTCATGAACACTGAAGCTTTCTTT. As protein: CASSLVRTGFMNTEAFF.

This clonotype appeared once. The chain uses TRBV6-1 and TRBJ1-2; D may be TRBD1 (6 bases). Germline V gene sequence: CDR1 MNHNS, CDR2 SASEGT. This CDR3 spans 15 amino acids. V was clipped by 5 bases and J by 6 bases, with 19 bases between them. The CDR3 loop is CASSHTNREENGYTF. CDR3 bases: TGTGCCAGCAGTCATACAAACAGGGAGGAGAATGGCTACACCTTC.

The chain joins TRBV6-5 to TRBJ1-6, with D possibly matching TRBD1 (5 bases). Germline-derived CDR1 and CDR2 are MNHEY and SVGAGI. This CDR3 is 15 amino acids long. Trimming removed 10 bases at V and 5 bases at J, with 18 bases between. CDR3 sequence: CATRQSPFDNSPLHF. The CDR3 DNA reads TGTGCCACCCGACAGTCTCCGTTCGATAATTCACCCCTCCACTTT.

The CDR3 spells CASSLIAGGIRGDTQYF. The CDR3 bases are TGTGCCAGCAGCCTAATAGCGGGAGGGATTCGAGGAGATACGCAGTATTTT. This sequence joins TRBV7-9 and TRBJ2-3; 11 positions match TRBD2. The CDR3 has 17 residues. Germline-derived CDR1 and CDR2 are SEHNR and FQNEAQ (reference sequence). With V trimmed by 5 bases and J by 5 bases, 12 bases remained unmatched.